These 29 T cell receptor beta chains were all obtained from the same sample, sequenced in a study of cytomegalovirus exposure and HLA in healthy donors. The PCR had 60 Vbeta and 13 Jbeta primers. TCRdb keeps only in-frame clones here, not all; method: immunoSEQ multiplex PCR. This sample has about 200,000 clones; about four fifths occur once, and the top ten carry 1.5% to 1.7%. The sample comprised PBMCs. The source of these receptors is a girl between 5 and 17 years old in good health and CMV-seropositive.

This sequence joins TRBV10-1 and TRBJ1-5; 8 bases match TRBD1. The CDR3 consists of 13 residues. The germline V gene encodes CDR1 WNHNN and CDR2 SYGVQD (reference sequence). The ends lost 2 bases at V and 6 bases at J; junction bases unmatched: 0. The CDR3 DNA reads as TGCGCCAGCAGTGAGACAGGGGGTCAGCCCCAGCATTTT. The encoded protein is CASSETGGQPQHF.

The CDR3 loop is CASSLKTGVTYEQYF. The CDR3 DNA reads TGTGCCAGCAGCTTGAAGACAGGGGTTACCTACGAGCAGTACTTC. J is TRBJ2-7 and V is TRBV5-6, with 8 bases aligning to TRBD1. Per the germline V gene, CDR1 is SGHDT and CDR2 is YYEEEE. Trimming cost V 1 base and J 2 bases; bases outside gene matches: 5. The CDR3 contains 15 residues.

V usage is TRBV4-3 and J usage is TRBJ2-7; a weak D match, TRBD2 (5 bases). There are 15 residues in the CDR3. V gave up 1 base and J gave up 3 bases, with 13 bases separating them. Per germline, CDR1 LGHNA and CDR2 YSLEER. CDR3 amino acids: CASSQAWSGSYEQYF. The CDR3 DNA follows: TGCGCCAGCAGCCAAGCCTGGTCGGGGAGCTACGAGCAGTACTTC.

This clone is a singleton in its sample. The rearrangement links TRBV4-1 to TRBJ2-7; 13 bases are a match to TRBD2. J gave up 2 bases and V 0 bases, and 4 bases lay outside the gene matches. CDR3 length: 17 residues. Germline V lookup: CDR1 MGHRA, CDR2 YSYEKL. As DNA, the CDR3 is TGCGCCAGCAGCCAAGAGTGGGGACTAGCGGGGACCTACGAGCAGTACTTC. Amino acids: CASSQEWGLAGTYEQYF.

The chain combines TRBV2 with TRBJ2-3; D gene uncertain. Between the trimmed V and J ends, which lost 8 bases and 2 bases, there was a span of 14 bases. Looked up from germline, CDR1 is SNHLY and CDR2 is FYNNEI. CDR3 length: 14 residues. The CDR3 loop is CASGRQTATDTQYF. CDR3 nucleotides: TGTGCCAGCGGCAGGCAAACCGCCACAGATACGCAGTATTTT. The complete variable domain, with remaining parts taken from reference TRBV2 and TRBJ2-3, reads EPEVTQTPSHQVTQMGQEVILRCVPISNHLYFYWYRQILGQKVEFLVSFYNNEISEKSEIFDDQFSVERPDGSNFTLKIRSTKLEDSAMYFCASGRQTATDTQYFGPGTRLTVL.

CDR3 bases: TGTGCCAGCAATTTTCCGACAGTGTCCGGGGAGCTGTTTTTT. Translation: CASNFPTVSGELFF. The chain links TRBV2 to TRBJ2-2; D is possibly TRBD1 (5 bases). CDR1 and CDR2 from the germline V gene are SNHLY and FYNNEI. This CDR3 spans 14 amino acids. V lost 7 bases and J 6 bases, leaving 15 bases between the germline ends.

This chain links TRBV19 with TRBJ2-7; perhaps TRBD1 as D (6 bases). V lost 8 bases, J lost 1 base, and 18 bases lay in between. The CDR3 consists of 15 residues. Germline V gene sequence: CDR1 LNHDA, CDR2 SQIVND (reference sequence). In DNA form, the CDR3 reads TGTGCCAGTCGAATAGCTCAGGGGAAATCCTACGAGCAGTACTTC. It codes for CASRIAQGKSYEQYF.

CDR3 amino acids: CASSQGQGAIGYTF. The CDR3 bases are TGTGCCAGCAGCCAGGGACAGGGAGCCATTGGCTACACCTTC. The V and J genes are TRBV4-2 and TRBJ1-2, with TRBD1 matching 9 bases. V shed 3 bases, J shed 7 bases, and the junction held 6 bases outside the gene matches. CDR3 length: 14 residues. Germline CDR1 and CDR2: LGHNA and YNFKEQ.

This clone has a handful of counts. This chain connects TRBV5-4 to TRBJ2-4, with 7 nucleotides matching TRBD2. Losses at the gene ends were 7 bases for V and 6 bases for J; bases not matched to a gene: 7. The CDR3 has 13 residues. Germline CDR1 SGHNT, CDR2 YYREEE (reference sequence). CDR3 residues: CASSTGTTNIQYF. DNA for the CDR3: TGTGCCAGCTCCACCGGGACTACAAACATTCAGTACTTC.

This rearrangement joins TRBV7-2 to TRBJ2-5, with D perhaps TRBD2 (7 bases). The length of the CDR3 is 16 residues. The germline V gene encodes CDR1 SGHTA and CDR2 FQGNSA. Trimming left V 4 bases short and J 0 bases short, with 15 bases between. This CDR3 reads CASSSPLGGDQETQYF. DNA of the CDR3: TGTGCCAGCAGCTCTCCACTAGGGGGGGACCAAGAGACCCAGTACTTC.

This clone was seen only a few times. The chain has TRBV4-1 and TRBJ2-5, with D possibly matching TRBD2 (6 bases). Germline values: CDR1 MGHRA, CDR2 YSYEKL. V dropped 6 bases and J dropped 2 bases, with 13 bases sitting between them. This CDR3 has 14 residues. In DNA form, the CDR3 reads TGCGCCAGCAGGGGACCGGGACTGCAAGAGACCCAGTACTTC. Translated, it gives CASRGPGLQETQYF.

The chain's CDR3 is CASSQSPTTGPKNIQYF. The CDR3 region has the DNA TGTGCCAGCAGCCAATCACCTACGACAGGGCCCAAAAACATTCAGTACTTC. The rearrangement links TRBV7-8 to TRBJ2-4, with 7 nucleotides matching TRBD1. The CDR3 is 17 amino acids. The germline V gene encodes CDR1 SGHVS and CDR2 FQNEAQ. Trimming took 5 bases from V and 2 from J; bases not matched to a gene: 12.

The CDR3 spells CASSPQGKSYEQYF. For the CDR3, the DNA is TGTGCCAGCAGTCCGCAGGGGAAGTCCTACGAGCAGTACTTC. The chain carries TRBV7-9 and TRBJ2-7; D possibly corresponds to TRBD1 (6 bases). The V end was cut by 6 bases, the J end by 1 base, with 13 bases between. The germline V gene encodes CDR1 SEHNR and CDR2 FQNEAQ (reference sequence). This CDR3 contains 14 residues.

J is TRBJ2-7 and V is TRBV5-6; TRBD2 aligns across 8 bases. The CDR3 length is 13 residues. Per germline, CDR1 SGHDT and CDR2 YYEEEE. Germline trimming cut 3 bases from V and 4 bases from J; bases unmatched to any gene: 3. The CDR3 sequence is CASSSSSGYEQYF. CDR3 bases: TGTGCCAGCAGCTCGTCTAGCGGGTACGAGCAGTACTTC.

This chain connects TRBV5-1 to TRBJ2-2, with D uncertain. This CDR3 comprises 12 residues. V was clipped by 6 bases and J by 7 bases, with 10 bases between them. Germline CDR1 reads SGHRS; CDR2 reads YFSETQ. CDR3 in amino acids: CASKEPGGELFF. CDR3 DNA: TGCGCCAGCAAAGAGCCGGGCGGGGAGCTGTTTTTT.

This clone has only one observation. This rearrangement joins TRBV4-3 to TRBJ2-1; D uncertain. V gave up 1 base and J gave up 2 bases, with 9 bases separating them. This CDR3 spans 15 amino acids. Germline V CDR1 and CDR2: LGHNA, YSLEER. The CDR3 nucleotides read TGCGCCAGCAGCCAAGTAGAGAGTACCTACAATGAGCAGTTCTTC. Translation gives CASSQVESTYNEQFF.

This clone was observed a handful of times. V and J are TRBV11-2 and TRBJ2-7; TRBD2 aligns across 10 bases. The CDR3 is 14 amino acids. Germline CDR1 reads SGHAT; CDR2 reads FQNNGV. The V segment lost 5 bases and the J segment 4 bases; nucleotides outside the gene matches: 5. The DNA for the CDR3 is TGTGCCAGCAGCGACCTAGCGGGGGTGTACGAGCAGTACTTC. Encoded protein: CASSDLAGVYEQYF.

The CDR3 DNA is TGTGCCAGCAGCCCACGGGGGGTTCCCCCGTCCAAAGAGACCCAGTACTTC. Translating it yields CASSPRGVPPSKETQYF. The V and J genes are TRBV7-7 and TRBJ2-5; 7 bases match TRBD2. The CDR3 spans 17 residues. The germline V gene encodes CDR1 SSHAT and CDR2 FNYEAQ (reference sequence). The V segment lost 5 bases and the J segment 3 bases; nucleotides outside the gene matches: 15.

This sequence joins TRBV7-9 and TRBJ1-2; no firm D call. Germline lookup yields CDR1 SEHNR and CDR2 FQNEAQ (reference sequence). The CDR3 loop spans 12 amino acids. Trimming removed 3 bases from V and 7 bases from J, with 9 bases in between. The CDR3 DNA reads as TGTGCCAGCAGCTTGGGGAGGCGTGGCTACACCTTC. Its translation is CASSLGRRGYTF.

The chain combines TRBV9 with TRBJ2-7; D perhaps matches TRBD1 (7 bases). The CDR3 covers 14 residues. Trimming left V 0 bases short and J 3 bases short, with 10 bases between. Germline CDR1 SGDLS, CDR2 YYNGEE. The CDR3 region is CASSVDRGGYEQYF. In DNA, the CDR3 is TGTGCCAGCAGCGTAGACAGGGGAGGCTACGAGCAGTACTTC.

This clone appeared once. The genes are TRBV15 and TRBJ2-3, with D perhaps TRBD2 (7 bases). The CDR3 extends over 13 amino acids. Trimming cost V 6 bases and J 6 bases, with 13 bases left between them. In germline, CDR1 is LNHNV, CDR2 YYDKDF (reference sequence). CDR3 sequence: CATREGGGDTQYF. The DNA of the CDR3 is TGTGCCACCAGGGAGGGGGGGGGTGATACGCAGTATTTT.

This chain uses TRBV10-1 with TRBJ2-7; D is possibly TRBD1 (5 bases). The V gene lost 10 bases and the J gene lost 5 bases, with 21 bases spanning the gap. This CDR3 contains 14 residues. Germline CDR1 WNHNN, CDR2 SYGVQD (reference sequence). This CDR3 reads CAIHSGCQGHEQYF. The CDR3 coding sequence is TGCGCCATCCACTCTGGGTGCCAGGGCCACGAGCAGTACTTC.

This chain connects TRBV6-5 to TRBJ2-7; 9 bases align to TRBD2. CDR1 and CDR2 (germline): MNHEY, SVGAGI. The CDR3 is made up of 14 amino acids. V dropped 2 bases and J dropped 3; count of bases not matched to a gene: 2. CDR3 region: CASSYLAGHYEQYF. Here the CDR3 DNA reads TGTGCCAGCAGTTACCTAGCGGGGCACTACGAGCAGTACTTC.

The rearrangement uses TRBV4-1 and TRBJ2-5; tentative D call: TRBD1 (6 bases). V lost 0 bases and J lost 5, with 16 bases in between. CDR1 is MGHRA, CDR2 YSYEKL, per germline. CDR3 length equals 16 residues. CDR3: CASSQEGITGLETQYF. The CDR3 DNA sequence: TGCGCCAGCAGCCAAGAAGGTATTACAGGGTTGGAGACCCAGTACTTC.

The V call is TRBV18, the J call TRBJ1-1; 7 bases agree with TRBD1. The CDR3 has 18 amino acids. In germline, CDR1 is KGHSH, CDR2 LQKENI. V was clipped by 6 bases and J by 0 bases; unmatched bases: 16. CDR3 nucleotides: TGTGCCAGCTCCCCGAGTCCTAGGGGGCCAGCTCTGAACACTGAAGCTTTCTTT. Its translation: CASSPSPRGPALNTEAFF.

CDR3 in DNA: TGTGCCAGCAGCTTTGGAATAGCGGGGGAGCAGTTCTTC. Its protein is CASSFGIAGEQFF. This rearrangement joins TRBV13 to TRBJ2-1; 8 bases align to TRBD2. Germline-derived CDR1 and CDR2 are PRHDT and FYEKMQ (reference sequence). CDR3 length: 13 amino acids. The V gene end was trimmed by 3 bases and the J gene end by 10 bases; junction bases not matched to a gene: 5.

The V call is TRBV10-1, the J call TRBJ2-3; D may be TRBD2 (5 bases). The CDR3 runs to 12 residues. V was cut by 6 bases and J by 7 bases, with 11 bases left in between. From germline, CDR1 is WNHNN and CDR2 SYGVQD (reference sequence). DNA for the CDR3: TGCGCCAGCAGCCGCGACTATAATACGCAGTATTTT. It is translated as CASSRDYNTQYF.

This clone occurred a few times. The rearrangement uses TRBV2 and TRBJ2-3; D may be TRBD2 (7 bases). Germline CDR1 SNHLY, CDR2 FYNNEI. The CDR3 is 14 residues long. V lost 6 bases to trimming and J lost 4 bases, with 14 bases between them. CDR3 nucleotide sequence: TGTGCCAGCAGGAGGGAGGGGGGGGCAGATACGCAGTATTTT. It encodes CASRREGGADTQYF.

The chain links TRBV7-2 to TRBJ1-2; TRBD1 agrees at 8 bases. The ends lost 0 bases at V and 4 bases at J; junction bases unmatched: 7. This CDR3 has 16 residues. CDR1 is SGHTA, CDR2 FQGNSA, per germline. The CDR3 here is CASSLAATGALYGYTF. CDR3 coding DNA: TGTGCCAGCAGCTTAGCAGCGACAGGGGCCCTCTATGGCTACACCTTC.